This record concerns one T cell receptor beta chain sequence. The target antigen is unknown. The data stem from a study of regulatory and conventional T cells in RAG deficiency. Study-wide results and limits: Shannon entropy fell and Simpson indices rose in RAG-deficient patients. Other subsets showed approximately 10-fold reductions, but Treg unique TCR beta sequences fell 75 to 100-fold in these patients.

Assay: immunoSEQ multiplex PCR; the TCRdb copy retains only in-frame clones and omits some. The sample consists of 30,000 to 35,000 clones, around 76% of them appearing once. Blood CD4+ CD25-low CD127-high conventional T cells supplied the genomic DNA template. V was clipped by 6 bases and J by 1 base, with 11 bases between them. The CDR3 is 14 residues long. The germline CDR1 and CDR2 sequences are SNHLY and FYNNEI. This same sample was also part of a study on regulatory T cells. That report notes: Primers: 52 TRBV forward and 13 TRBJ reverse. Patient repertoires had restricted TRB V-J pairs and skewed V and J usage, most in Tregs.

This chain joins TRBV2 and TRBJ2-3; D possibly corresponds to TRBD2 (6 bases). The sample consisted of CD4+ effector T cells sorted from blood. This TCR came from a human donor in good health. CDR3 DNA sequence: TGTGCCAGCAGCTGGGGCGGGGGCACAGATACGCAGTATTTT. It translates to CASSWGGGTDTQYF.